The rows below give T cell receptor beta chains drawn from one sample of a study of metastatic and nonmetastatic thyroid tumors. TCRdb redid the clone calls on the PCR reads using MiXCR. The repertoire holds 20,000 to 30,000 clones, with around 21% as singletons. The sequenced sample was blood. The receptor source for this set is a female donor with papillary thyroid cancer or a benign thyroid nodule (not recorded which). Some clones in this sample may be carry-over from other donors' samples. The CDR3 runs from the conserved cysteine through the conserved F or W. D genes are given only for firm matches. Not every row has a clone size; where given, it reads once, few, many or a size class.

d_call j_call clone_size v_call cdr3_nt cdr3_aa
NA TRBJ1-6 few TRBV12-3/TRBV12-4 TGTGCCAGCAGTTCGGGGTCGGGTTCACCCCTCCACTTT CASSSGSGSPLHF
NA TRBJ2-3 many TRBV19 TGTGCCAGTAGTGCCGACAGGACTGGCACAGATACGCAGTATTTT CASSADRTGTDTQYF
NA TRBJ1-5 many TRBV7-9 TGTGCCAGCAGCTTCGGGACCGCTAGCCAGCCCCAGCATTTT CASSFGTASQPQHF
NA TRBJ2-3 NA TRBV5-1 TGCGCCAGCAGCTCCAGTGTGGGGGTAGATACGCAGTATTTC CASSSSVGVDTQYF
NA TRBJ1-1 many TRBV5-1 TGCGCCAGCCTGGGCGGGCCTATGAACACTGAAGCTTTCTTT CASLGGPMNTEAFF
NA TRBJ1-5 NA TRBV4-3 TGCGCCAGCCGCCTAGGGCAGAATCAGACCCAGCATTTT CASRLGQNQTQHF
TRBD1 TRBJ1-2 medium-sized TRBV6-1 TGTGCCAGCAGCGGGACAGGGACTATTTATGGCTACACCTTC CASSGTGTIYGYTF
NA TRBJ1-5 few TRBV6-1 TGTGCCAGCCTGGAACAGGAGACTCAGCCCCAGCATTTT CASLEQETQPQHF
NA TRBJ2-6 few TRBV27 TGTGCCAGCAGGGGTCGCACTGGGGCCAACTTCCTGACTTTC CASRGRTGANFLTF
NA TRBJ2-3 NA TRBV9 TGTGCCAGCAGCGTAGGGGCCTCAGAGCATAATCGCGGTACGCAGTATTTT CASSVGASEHNRGTQYF
TRBD1 TRBJ1-4 many TRBV5-1 TGCGCCAGCAGCCTCGGGACAGGGGGCTTTGCTAATGAAAAACTGTTTTTT CASSLGTGGFANEKLFF
TRBD2 TRBJ2-2 many TRBV29-1 TGCAGCGTTGATACTAGCGGGAAATCGAACACCGGGGAGCTGTTTTTT CSVDTSGKSNTGELFF
TRBD2 TRBJ2-1 many TRBV20-1 TGCAGTGCTAAAGATCCTAGCGGGGGGGCCAATGAGCAGTTCTTC CSAKDPSGGANEQFF
TRBD2 TRBJ2-5 many TRBV25-1 TGTGCCAGCAGTGAACCCGGACTAGCGGGAGGTGGGACCCAGTACTTC CASSEPGLAGGGTQYF
TRBD1 TRBJ2-1 many TRBV20-1 TGCAGTGCTAGAGGCCCGGGACAGCAGCAGTTCTTC CSARGPGQQQFF
NA TRBJ1-5 few TRBV27 TGTGCCAGCAGCGAGACAGCCCGGGAGCCCCAGCATTTT CASSETAREPQHF
NA TRBJ1-1 NA TRBV24-1 TGTGCCACCAGTAGACAAGGGAAGAGTGAAACTTTCTTT CATSRQGKSETFF
NA TRBJ2-3 NA TRBV6-4 TGTGTCAGCAGTGACGCTGCAGGACACACAGATACACAGTATTTT CVSSDAAGHTDTQYF
NA TRBJ2-4 many TRBV20-1 TGCAGTGCTAGAAACCCGGAACTCTCTACAAACGAAAATCCAGAGCTAGCCAAAAACATTCAGTACTTC CSARNPELSTNENPELAKNIQYF
NA TRBJ1-6 many TRBV2 TGTGCCAGCAGTGTGGCGGATTCACCCCTCCACTTT CASSVADSPLHF
NA TRBJ2-1 NA TRBV7-2 TGTGCCAGCAGCAGGAAAGGCAACAATGAGCAGTTCTTC CASSRKGNNEQFF
NA TRBJ1-1 many TRBV7-9 TGTGCCAGCAGCTCGTCGACAGCCGCAGTCAAAGCTTTCTTT CASSSSTAAVKAFF
TRBD1 TRBJ1-5 NA TRBV28 TGTGCCCTCAGTACGAGACAGGGAGGTCAGCCCCAGCATTTT CALSTRQGGQPQHF
TRBD1 TRBJ1-5 many TRBV19 TGTGCCAGTAGTATGGACAGGGGTAATCAGCCCCAGCATTTT CASSMDRGNQPQHF
TRBD2 TRBJ2-5 many TRBV4-2 TGTGCCAGCAGCCAGTTACTAGCGGGAGGGGGAGAGACCCAGTACTTC CASSQLLAGGGETQYF
TRBD2 TRBJ2-7 NA TRBV30 TGTGCCACACATAGCGGGAGGGCCAGCTCCTACGAGCAGTACTTC CATHSGRASSYEQYF
TRBD2 TRBJ2-1 many TRBV15 TGTGCCACCAGCGATCGGACTAGCGGGAGGCCCAGCTCCTACAATGAGCAGTTCTTC CATSDRTSGRPSSYNEQFF
NA TRBJ1-5 medium-sized TRBV6-1 TGTGCCAGCAGTGAAGGGGCCCAAAATAATCAGCCCCAGCATTTT CASSEGAQNNQPQHF
TRBD1 TRBJ2-5 many TRBV24-1 TGTGCCACCAGTGATTTTCGGCAAGGGGGCGAGACCCAGTACTTC CATSDFRQGGETQYF
NA TRBJ1-2 many TRBV24-1 TGTGCCACCAGTGATTATGGCTATGGCTACACCTTC CATSDYGYGYTF
TRBD1 TRBJ2-7 NA TRBV3-1 TGTGCCAGCAGCCCTCGCGGACAGGGAAGCTACGAGCAGTACTTC CASSPRGQGSYEQYF
TRBD1 TRBJ2-3 NA TRBV5-1 TGCGCCAGCAGCTTCCCAGGGGGCTCGGACCTAGGGAGCACAGATACGCAGTATTTT CASSFPGGSDLGSTDTQYF
TRBD2 TRBJ2-1 many TRBV13 TGTGCCAGCGCCCCGGGCGGGAGATTCAATGAGCAGTTCTTC CASAPGGRFNEQFF
NA TRBJ2-6 NA TRBV13 TGTGCCAGCAGCCTAGCCGGACATGCGAGCTGTGGGGCCAACGTCCTGACTTTC CASSLAGHASCGANVLTF
TRBD2 TRBJ2-3 many TRBV2 TGTGCCAGCAGTGCGAGCGGGACGAACACAGATACGCAGTATTTT CASSASGTNTDTQYF
NA TRBJ1-5 many TRBV12-3/TRBV12-4 TGTGCCAGCAGTCCAGAGGATCAGCCCCAGCATTTT CASSPEDQPQHF
TRBD2 TRBJ2-1 NA TRBV12-3/TRBV12-4 TGTGCCAGCAGTCTGATTAGCGGGAGGGACAATGAGCAGTTCTTC CASSLISGRDNEQFF
NA TRBJ2-2 NA TRBV6-2/TRBV6-3 TGTGCCAGCAGTTACTCGGGGTATCCCACCGGGGAGCTGTTTTTT CASSYSGYPTGELFF
TRBD2 TRBJ2-2 many TRBV9 TGTGCCAGCAACCCTAGCGGGAGTTTAAACACCGGGGAGCTGTTTTTT CASNPSGSLNTGELFF
NA TRBJ1-1 NA TRBV12-3/TRBV12-4 TGTGCCAGCAGTGTACAGGGAGGGGCTGAAGCTTTCTTT CASSVQGGAEAFF